The present entry profiles one T cell receptor (beta chain) with its context. The antigen is not known. CDR1 is MGHRA, CDR2 YSYEKL, per germline. The CDR3 loop spans 16 amino acids. The V gene lost 0 bases and the J gene lost 0 bases, with 8 bases spanning the gap. The data are from a study of OX40 agonist ivuxolimab in advanced cancers. Study-level background: Each dose-escalation patient presented with hepatocellular carcinoma, melanoma, renal cell or head and neck cancer. General study findings and limits: CD4+ and CD8+ blood T cells expanded clonally by week 6 at 0.1 to 3.0 mg/kg. CD8+ T cells were the subset that, on average, had more expanded clones than CD4+.

Excluded were patients having autoimmune disease history or systemic immunosuppression. TCRdb keeps only in-frame clones here, not all; method: immunoSEQ multiplex PCR. This sample yields more than 45,000 clones, of which 85% to 90% are seen a single time; 11% belongs to the top ten. The chain uses TRBV4-1 and TRBJ1-4, with D tentatively TRBD1 (5 bases). The source was CD4+ or CD8+ T cells sorted from blood, collected in a trial of the OX40 agonist ivuxolimab. The receptor's source is an adult with an advanced solid tumor such as melanoma, head and neck, liver or kidney cancer. The CDR3 sequence: CASSQDLGPTNEKLFF. Written as DNA, the CDR3 is TGCGCCAGCAGCCAAGACCTGGGGCCAACTAATGAAAAACTGTTTTTT.